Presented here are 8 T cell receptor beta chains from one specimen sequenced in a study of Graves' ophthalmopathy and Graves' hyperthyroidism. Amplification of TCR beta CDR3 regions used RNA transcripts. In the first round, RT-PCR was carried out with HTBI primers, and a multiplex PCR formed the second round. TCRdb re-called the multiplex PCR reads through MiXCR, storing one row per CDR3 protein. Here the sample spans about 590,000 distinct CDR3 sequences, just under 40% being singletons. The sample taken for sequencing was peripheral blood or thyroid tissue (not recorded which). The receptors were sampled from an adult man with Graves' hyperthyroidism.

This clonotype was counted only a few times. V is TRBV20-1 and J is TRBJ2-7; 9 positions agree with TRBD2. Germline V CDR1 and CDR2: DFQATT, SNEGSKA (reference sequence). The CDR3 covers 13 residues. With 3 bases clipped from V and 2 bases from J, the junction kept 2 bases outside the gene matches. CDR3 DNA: TGCAGTGCTAGGGGCGGGGGGGCCTACGAGCAGTACTTC. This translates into CSARGGGAYEQYF.

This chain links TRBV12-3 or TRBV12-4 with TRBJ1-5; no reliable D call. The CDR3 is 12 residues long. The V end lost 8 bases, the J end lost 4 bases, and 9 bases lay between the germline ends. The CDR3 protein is CASGDFNQPQHF. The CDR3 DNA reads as TGTGCCAGCGGCGATTTTAATCAGCCCCAGCATTTT.

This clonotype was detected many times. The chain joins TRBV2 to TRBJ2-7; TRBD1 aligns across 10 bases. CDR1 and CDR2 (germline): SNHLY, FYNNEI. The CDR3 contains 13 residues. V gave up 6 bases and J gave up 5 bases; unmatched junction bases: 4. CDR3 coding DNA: TGTGCCAGCAGCACGGGACAGGGGAACGAGCAGTACTTC. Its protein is CASSTGQGNEQYF.

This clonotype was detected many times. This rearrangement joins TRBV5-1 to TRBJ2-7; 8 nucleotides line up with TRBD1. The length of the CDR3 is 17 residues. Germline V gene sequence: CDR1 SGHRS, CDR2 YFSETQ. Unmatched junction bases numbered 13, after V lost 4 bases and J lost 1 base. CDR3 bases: TGCGCCAGCAGCCCTCGGACAGGGCCCCAGCTTTCCTACGAGCAGTACTTC. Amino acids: CASSPRTGPQLSYEQYF.

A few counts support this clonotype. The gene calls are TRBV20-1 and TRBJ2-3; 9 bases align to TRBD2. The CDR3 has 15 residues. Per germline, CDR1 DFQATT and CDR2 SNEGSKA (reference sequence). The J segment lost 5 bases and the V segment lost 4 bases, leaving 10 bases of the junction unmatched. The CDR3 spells CSATLTSGRGDTQYF. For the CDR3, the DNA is TGCAGTGCTACCCTGACTAGCGGACGTGGAGATACGCAGTATTTT.

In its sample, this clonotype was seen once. CDR3 sequence: CASSKEVEQRGYNEQFF. DNA for the CDR3: TGTGCCAGCAGCAAGGAGGTAGAGCAGCGGGGGTACAATGAGCAGTTCTTC. The gene calls are TRBV7-9 and TRBJ2-1; 8 nucleotides align to TRBD2. This CDR3 has 17 amino acids. Germline CDR1 SEHNR, CDR2 FQNEAQ (reference sequence). V shed 5 bases and J 4 bases; nucleotides not matched to a gene: 13.

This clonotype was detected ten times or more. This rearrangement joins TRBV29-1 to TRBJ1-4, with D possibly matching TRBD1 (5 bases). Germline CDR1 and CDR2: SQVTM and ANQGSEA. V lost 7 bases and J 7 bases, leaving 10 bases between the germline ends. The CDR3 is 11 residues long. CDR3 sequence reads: CSARGGEKLFF. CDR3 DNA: TGCAGCGCCCGGGGGGGTGAAAAACTGTTTTTT.

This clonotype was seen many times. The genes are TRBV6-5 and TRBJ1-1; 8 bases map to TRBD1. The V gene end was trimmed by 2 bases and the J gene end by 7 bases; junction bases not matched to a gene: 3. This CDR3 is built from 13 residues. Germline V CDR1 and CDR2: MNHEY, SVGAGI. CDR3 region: CASSYAGGLEAFF. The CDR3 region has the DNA TGTGCCAGCAGTTACGCAGGGGGCCTTGAAGCTTTCTTT.